This T cell receptor (beta chain) was retrieved from a study of CD8+ T cells in alopecia areata (dated by TCRdb to 2017 to 2018). For context, the study as a whole: Treated patients were enrolled in an open-label pilot trial of oral tofacitinib at 5 to 10 mg twice daily for moderate-to-severe alopecia areata. Patients received tofacitinib for 6 to 18 months and were then followed off drug for 6 months to check for delayed response and recurrence. The study used high-throughput TCRbeta sequencing to examine T cell clonal expansion in alopecia areata, in both the C3H/HeJ mouse model and human patients. Scalp tissue and sorted CD4+ and CD8+ peripheral blood T cells from patchy and totalis/universalis alopecia areata patients and from healthy controls were covered by human TCRbeta sequencing. Biopsies were taken from tofacitinib-treated patients at baseline and at 4 and 24 weeks of treatment, and a later scalp biopsy was taken in several of the tofacitinib-treated patients. Scalp clonality was compared among normal scalp (n=4), patchy alopecia areata scalp (n=8), and alopecia totalis/universalis scalp (n=8). RNA was obtained with the PAXgene miRNA kit for fixed scalp, the miRNeasy kit for PBMCs, and the RNeasy kit for mouse skin. TCRbeta CDR3 regions were amplified by immunoSEQ multiplex PCR using 35 Vbeta forward and 13 Jbeta reverse primers. Overall study outcomes, separate from this receptor: Shared TCR sequences between patients were less evident than in mice, which may be partly attributable to HLA diversity in the patient population. Scalp TCR repertoire analysis is complicated because resident alphabeta T cells in normal human skin are also sequenced, whereas mouse skin is dominated by gammadelta T cells. Compared with normal scalp, lesional scalp had higher clonality and more expanded CD8+ clones, particularly in alopecia totalis/universalis, a pattern that suggests antigenic drive.

From the cysteine through the phenylalanine, the CDR3 covers 13 amino acids. Only CDR3 DNA remains: 39 bases, in frame from the first base. The germline V gene supplies CDR1 SQVTM and CDR2 ANQGSEA. V sheds 7 bases and J sheds 4 bases, leaving 16 bases between their ends. Lesional scalp punch biopsies and peripheral blood were obtained from alopecia areata patients. After PBMCs were isolated by density centrifugation and stained for CD3, CD4 and CD8, a FACSAria was used to sort CD4+ and CD8+ T cells. The library was produced with the immunoSEQ multiplex PCR assay. To provide template for TCR sequencing, every sample had RNA extracted and reverse transcribed into cDNA. SuperScript III was used to make first-strand cDNA, primed with a 2:1 mix of oligo-dT and random hexamers. Amplification bias was assessed with a synthetic immune receptor repertoire, and residual bias was removed computationally. The study's own analysis went as follows. After raw reads were preprocessed to remove errors, the CDR3 was defined following IMGT conventions as running from the conserved cysteine to phenylalanine. Clonality was computed by normalizing Shannon entropy by log2 of the number of productive unique TCRs and subtracting the result from 1. CD4 or CD8 identity of scalp clones was inferred by cross-referencing scalp TCRbeta sequences with sorted blood CD4 and CD8 repertoires. What TCRdb holds here is the immuneACCESS table cut down to in-frame rearrangements. Part of the clones is not present; checked against another copy, under half of the missing clones reflect an unresolved V gene, and the others are unexplained. From that table come the V and J calls and clone size; the DNA was used to work out D and trimming. For this sample there are some 110,000 clones; more than 30% appear just once. Clones ranked in the top ten supply about 3.1% of the sample.

A few counts support this clone. Its antigen is still unknown. Base qualities are not provided; no much larger clone lies one nucleotide away. Sample: CD4+ T cells sorted from blood. This receptor was obtained from a human donor with alopecia areata. The V gene is TRBV29-1 and the J gene is TRBJ1-1; the D gene remains uncertain. The DNA sequence reads TGCAGCGCCCCGGTAGGCTGGGGCACTGAAGCTTTCTTT. This encodes CSAPVGWGTEAFF. The full variable domain, completed from the reference TRBV29-1 and TRBJ1-1 proteins outside the CDR3, reads SAVISQKPSRDICQRGTSLTIQCQVDSQVTMMFWYRQQPGQSLTLIATANQGSEATYESGFVIDKFPISRPNLTFSTLTVSNMSPEDSSIYLCSAPVGWGTEAFFGQGTRLTVV.